This T cell receptor (beta chain) was documented in a study of cytomegalovirus exposure and HLA in healthy donors (dated by TCRdb to 2016 to 2017). With regard to the full study: A later analysis indicated that the 120 validation repertoires were generated on the platform also employed for the 666 repertoires of the first cohort. To predict cytomegalovirus infection status, the study combined high-throughput TCR immunosequencing, statistical association of individual TCRs with disease status, and machine learning. A separate validation cohort of 100 to 150 different subjects was used in addition to the roughly 700-subject first cohort. The aim of the study was to test whether cataloging public T cell receptors could identify signatures of past pathogen exposure.

The receptor library was made with the immunoSEQ multiplex PCR assay. On the authors' methods: A statistical classification framework was built for diagnosing cytomegalovirus status from the catalog of TCR beta chain sequences. TCRdb provides this immuneACCESS table in a form limited to in-frame rearrangements. Some clones are lacking; in checked studies, under half of them reflect an unresolved V gene, and why the rest are absent is not known. Clone size and the V and J calls come from that table; the DNA yielded D and trimming. This sample gives some 80,000 clones in total; about 96% of them show up just once. Of the sample, 1.5% to 2% is held by the ten largest clones. As regards this clone: Its antigen specificity is not known. Per-base qualities were not stored, and no clone one base away is much larger.

The germline V gene (reference sequence) sets CDR1 to PRHDT and CDR2 to FYEKMQ. The V and J ends are trimmed by 3 bases and 0 bases, leaving 12 bases between them. There are 15 amino acids in the CDR3, from cysteine to phenylalanine inclusive. Solely the CDR3 DNA is kept, with 45 bases framed from the first base. The study at large found these results: A later analysis found that TCRs clustered in the first cohort also tended to co-occur in the approximately 120 validation repertoires, with 94% of cluster scores above 0. A total of roughly 160 TCR beta chains were listed by the study as associated with cytomegalovirus. Three of the identified cytomegalovirus-associated TCR beta chains were confirmed in vitro to be specific for cytomegalovirus antigens. Cytomegalovirus status was reported to be diagnosed by the classifier with high specificity and sensitivity in both the original and validation cohorts. Across donors, most TCR sequences were observed very rarely, whereas some public TCRs were present in many individuals. According to the authors, the approach could potentially be generalized to other disease states and immunological phenotypes. All 120 or so repertoires were used to score co-occurrence in the validation cohort in a later analysis, because that analysis had no HLA typing for the cohort.

The donors were included in the validation cohort of 130 or so subjects, a group kept apart from the approximately 670-subject first cohort. The receptor was derived from a man aged 18 to 29 in good health and CMV-seropositive. The sequence joins TRBV13 to TRBJ2-7; TRBD2 could be the D gene, as 5 bases match. Sequenced sample: PBMCs. The encoded CDR3 is CASSLAEGTSYEQYF. The DNA reads as follows: TGTGCCAGCAGCTTGGCCGAGGGAACCTCCTACGAGCAGTACTTC.